These 19 T cell receptor beta chains came from one sample sequenced in a study of T cells after yellow fever vaccination. Using its own MiXCR run on the 5' RACE reads, TCRdb lists one record per CDR3 protein. The table records hundreds of thousands of distinct CDR3 sequences, around 10% of them present only once. The material sequenced was CD4+ T cells sorted from PBMCs, taken 5 days after the yellow fever booster vaccination. These receptors all stem from a young man who received the YFV17D yellow fever vaccine.

This clonotype was counted a few times. The chain recombines TRBV7-2 with TRBJ1-2; 8 nucleotides line up with TRBD1. V trimming: 5 bases; J trimming: 8 bases; junction bases outside the gene matches: 10. Germline V lookup: CDR1 SGHTA, CDR2 FQGNSA. The CDR3 is 14 residues long. As DNA, the CDR3 is TGTGCCAGCAGCGATCGACAGGGGAGAGGCGGCTACACCTTC. It is translated as CASSDRQGRGGYTF.

This rearrangement joins TRBV12-3 or TRBV12-4 to TRBJ2-7; 8 bases line up with TRBD1. The junction had 9 bases not matched to a gene; V was cut back by 5 bases and J by 3 bases. The CDR3 consists of 15 residues. CDR3 loop: CASSPGHGTGYEQYV. DNA for the CDR3: TGTGCCAGCAGTCCGGGACACGGGACAGGCTACGAGCAGTACGTC.

This clonotype was seen repeatedly, ten times or more. The V call is TRBV7-9, the J call TRBJ2-3; maybe TRBD2 (5 bases). Germline loops: CDR1 SEHNR, CDR2 FQNEAQ (reference sequence). The ends were cut back, 5 bases at V and 2 bases at J, with 11 bases in the middle. This CDR3 contains 14 residues. CDR3 sequence (DNA): TGTGCCAGCAGCAGCCGGACTCACACAGATACGCAGTATTTT. It yields the protein CASSSRTHTDTQYF.

The chain combines TRBV7-2 with TRBJ2-3; possible D gene TRBD2, 6 bases. V was trimmed by 3 bases and J by 2 bases, leaving 24 bases between them. The CDR3 spans 19 residues. The V gene's germline CDR1 is SGHTA and CDR2 FQGNSA. The CDR3 bases are TGTGCCAGCAGCTTGGTTGGGAATTCTGCGGGGTCCGCCACAGATACGCAGTATTTT. It yields the protein CASSLVGNSAGSATDTQYF.

This clonotype has more than one count but fewer than ten. The chain carries TRBV10-3 and TRBJ2-3; no clear D gene. From germline, CDR1 is ENHRY and CDR2 SYGVKD. CDR3 length: 14 residues. Trimming shortened V by 7 bases and J by 9 bases, and 20 bases separated the two germline ends. The CDR3 reads CAIINGETPQTQYF. In DNA form, the CDR3 reads TGTGCCATCATCAACGGAGAGACCCCGCAAACGCAGTATTTT.

CDR3 residues: CASSFLRPGFGEQYF. Written as DNA, the CDR3 is TGTGCCAGCAGTTTCCTAAGACCCGGTTTCGGCGAGCAGTACTTC. The V and J genes are TRBV12-3 or TRBV12-4 and TRBJ2-7, with D hard to call. With 3 bases removed from V and 6 bases from J, the gap between germline ends came to 18 bases. This CDR3 is 15 amino acids long.

Only a few counts were recorded for this clonotype. The J gene is TRBJ1-2, the V gene TRBV5-1, with 8 bases aligning to TRBD1. This CDR3 contains 16 residues. Germline-derived CDR1 and CDR2 are SGHRS and YFSETQ. J gave up 7 bases and V 4 bases, and 15 bases lay outside the gene matches. CDR3 DNA: TGCGCCAGCAGCGCGGCGAACCAGGGGGCGCGTGGTGGCTACACCTTC. Encoded protein: CASSAANQGARGGYTF.

In this sample, this clonotype turned up a few times. The chain employs TRBV29-1 and TRBJ2-5, with D tentatively TRBD1 (5 bases). The germline gives CDR1 SQVTM, CDR2 ANQGSEA. The CDR3 length is 13 residues. Deletions cut 4 bases from V and 5 bases from J, with 14 bases between. CDR3 loop: CSVVGRVVETQYF. The CDR3 DNA follows: TGCAGCGTTGTGGGCAGGGTGGTGGAGACCCAGTACTTC.

The J gene is TRBJ2-1, the V gene TRBV5-5; 7 bases fit TRBD1. V lost 0 bases to trimming and J lost 8 bases; unmatched junction nucleotides: 11. This CDR3 comprises 16 residues. CDR1 SGHKS and CDR2 YYEKEE come from the germline V gene (reference sequence). The CDR3 DNA is TGTGCCAGCAGCTTGGGATACAGGGGAGTTTCCCATGAGCAGTTCTTC. Its translation: CASSLGYRGVSHEQFF.

The table lists this clonotype with a few counts. The J gene is TRBJ1-5, the V gene TRBV2; D call uncertain. The germline CDR1 and CDR2 sequences are SNHLY and FYNNEI. V was shortened by 7 bases and J by 6 bases, with 13 bases between the two germline ends. This CDR3 spans 13 amino acids. The CDR3 region has the DNA TGTGCCAGCAATAAGGAGGGTGGTCAGCCCCAGCATTTT. Amino acid sequence: CASNKEGGQPQHF.

This clonotype has only a few counts. Possible read error: a much larger clone is one base away. The rearrangement joins TRBV9 to TRBJ1-1; perhaps TRBD1 as D (5 bases). The CDR3 runs 13 residues. The V gene's germline CDR1 is SGDLS and CDR2 YYNGEE. V lost 3 bases, J lost 1 base, and 7 bases lay in between. The CDR3 protein is CASSGQPNTEAFF. For the CDR3, the DNA is TGTGCCAGCAGCGGACAGCCGAACACTGAAGCTTTCTTT. The full variable domain, completed using reference TRBV9 and TRBJ1-1, is DSGVTQTPKHLITATGQRVTLRCSPRSGDLSVYWYQQSLDQGLQFLIQYYNGEERAKGNILERFSAQQFPDLHSELNLSSLELGDSALYFCASSGQPNTEAFFGQGTRLTVV.

This clonotype was observed a handful of times. This rearrangement joins TRBV4-2 to TRBJ2-5; 7 bases line up with TRBD1. Germline trimming cut 4 bases from V and 2 bases from J; bases unmatched to any gene: 13. Germline CDR1 is LGHNA and CDR2 is YNFKEQ. This CDR3 region has 17 residues. In nucleotides, the CDR3 is TGTGCCAGCAGCCTCACGCATGGGGGACAGCCACAAGAGACCCAGTACTTC. This gives the protein CASSLTHGGQPQETQYF.

This clonotype was counted between two and nine times. The chain has TRBV6-2 or TRBV6-3 and TRBJ1-2; TRBD1 matches 7 bases. Trimming removed 6 bases from V and 5 bases from J; junction bases left unmatched: 3. CDR1 and CDR2 (germline): MNHEY, SVGEGT. The CDR3 runs to 12 residues. CDR3 region: CASRTGPYGYTF. The CDR3 DNA reads as TGTGCCAGCAGGACAGGGCCATATGGCTACACCTTC.

This clonotype came up a few times. The chain joins TRBV9 to TRBJ2-2; tentative D call: TRBD2 (6 bases). Germline CDR1 is SGDLS and CDR2 is YYNGEE. This CDR3 region has 15 residues. Trimming cost V 2 bases and J 5 bases, with 13 bases left between them. CDR3 coding DNA: TGTGCCAGCAGCGTTGCGGGACGGCCAACCGGGGAGCTGTTTTTT. As protein: CASSVAGRPTGELFF.

The chain recombines TRBV18 with TRBJ2-2, with 8 bases matching TRBD1. The CDR3 loop spans 16 amino acids. Trimming removed 3 bases from V and 1 base from J; junction bases left unmatched: 4. Looked up from germline, CDR1 is KGHSH and CDR2 is LQKENI. In DNA form, the CDR3 reads TGTGCCAGCTCACCTGTGGGGACAGGGAACACCGGGGAGCTGTTTTTT. Its translation: CASSPVGTGNTGELFF.

The chain couples TRBV5-4 to TRBJ1-2; 10 bases are shared with TRBD1. Per the germline V gene, CDR1 is SGHNT and CDR2 is YYREEE (reference sequence). The CDR3 length is 14 residues. V shed 5 bases, J shed 3 bases, and the junction held 4 bases outside the gene matches. The CDR3 region is CASRRDRGDYGYTF. DNA for the CDR3: TGTGCCAGCAGACGGGACAGGGGTGACTATGGCTACACCTTC.

This clonotype was seen a handful of times. The chain carries TRBV30 and TRBJ2-4; 11 bases are shared with TRBD1. The CDR3 contains 15 residues. V was pared by 4 bases and J by 2 bases, with 4 bases of the junction left unmatched. Germline CDR1 and CDR2: GTSNPN and SVGIG (reference sequence). CDR3 region: CAWTTDRGPKNIQYF. The CDR3 DNA follows: TGTGCCTGGACCACGGACAGGGGGCCCAAAAACATTCAGTACTTC.

This sequence joins TRBV7-7 and TRBJ2-5; D perhaps matches TRBD1 (7 bases). This CDR3 comprises 14 residues. Trimming cost V 3 bases and J 7 bases, with 15 bases left between them. From germline, CDR1 is SSHAT and CDR2 FNYEAQ (reference sequence). The CDR3 sequence: CASSLTGTSGTQYF. CDR3 nucleotide sequence: TGTGCCAGCAGCTTGACAGGGACTTCGGGGACCCAGTACTTC.

The chain recombines TRBV5-6 with TRBJ2-5; maybe TRBD1 (5 bases). Germline lookup yields CDR1 SGHDT and CDR2 YYEEEE. Trimming removed 3 bases from V and 0 bases from J, with 12 bases in between. The CDR3 has 15 residues. The CDR3 coding sequence is TGTGCCAGCAGCTCGTCTTACAGGTACCAAGAGACCCAGTACTTC. Protein sequence: CASSSSYRYQETQYF.